The TCR beta chain described here comes from a study of CD4+ T cells in melanoma. Findings and caveats of the study: A reported correlation linked neoantigen-specific CD4+ T cells to CD8+, macrophage and B cell function. Diverse differentiation states were reported for melanoma neoantigen-specific CD4+ T cells.

For this clone: Its antigen is as yet unknown.

Clones were sequenced by immunoSEQ multiplex PCR, and TCRdb holds only the in-frame ones, with some missing. The repertoire holds about 55,000 clones, with over 60% as singletons. The CDR3 is 14 residues long. The germline V and J ends were trimmed by 2 bases and 6 bases, with 11 bases remaining between them. Germline V gene data show CDR1 as MNHEY and CDR2 as SVGAGI. Input material: tumor tissue. The origin of this receptor is a human donor with melanoma. The chain employs TRBV6-5 and TRBJ1-5; unclear D gene. CDR3 amino acids: CASSYDRGGQPQHF. The CDR3 DNA reads as TGTGCCAGCAGTTACGATCGGGGTGGTCAGCCCCAGCATTTT.